This T cell receptor (beta chain) was observed in a study of regulatory T cells in long-lasting Graves disease. Study-wide findings and caveats: New patients shared fewer public clonotypes (about 1,000) than persistent patients did (approximately 3,000).

V shed 4 bases, J shed 7 bases, and the junction held 9 bases outside the gene matches. CDR1 is SGHRS, CDR2 YFSETQ, per germline. There are 15 residues in the CDR3. Investigators prepared the TCR beta libraries by applying iRepertoire HTBI primers and Arm-PCR of CDR3 regions. Each CDR3 protein gets one entry after TCRdb re-called the multiplex PCR reads with MiXCR. The sample has some 400,000 distinct CDR3 sequences, about 15% seen once. Concerning this clonotype itself: Its target is not known.

Time point here: newly diagnosed GD, antithyroid drugs for less than 3 months. RNA from PBMCs was the source of the TCR library. These same records also appear under a second study, on T cells in Graves' hyperthyroidism and ophthalmopathy. This second report adds: Graves' hyperthyroidism was deemed stable absent ophthalmopathy progression within 18 months. HTBI primers were employed in a first-round RT-PCR of the TCR CDR3.

The clonotype comes from a woman aged 25 to 45 with Graves disease. The sequences come from peripheral blood mononuclear cells (PBMCs), collected at new diagnosis, from a patient treated with antithyroid drugs. The chain recombines TRBV5-1 with TRBJ1-2, with 11 positions matching TRBD1. This CDR3 is CASSPRTGGAGGYTF. Written as DNA, the CDR3 is TGCGCCAGCAGCCCACGGACAGGGGGCGCCGGTGGCTACACCTTC.